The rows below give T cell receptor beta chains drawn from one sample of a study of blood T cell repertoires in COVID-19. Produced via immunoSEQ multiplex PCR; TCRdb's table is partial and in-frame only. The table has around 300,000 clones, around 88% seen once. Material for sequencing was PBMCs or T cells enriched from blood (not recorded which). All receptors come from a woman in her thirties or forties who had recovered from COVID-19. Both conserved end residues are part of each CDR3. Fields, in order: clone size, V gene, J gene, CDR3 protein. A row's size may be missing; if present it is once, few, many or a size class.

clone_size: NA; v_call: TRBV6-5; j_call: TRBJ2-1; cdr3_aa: CASSYGGWSYNEQFF
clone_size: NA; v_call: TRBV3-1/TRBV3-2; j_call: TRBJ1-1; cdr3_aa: CASSHSPWTGWVNTEAFF
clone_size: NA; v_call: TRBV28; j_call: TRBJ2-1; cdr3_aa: CASSAPGLAASYNEQFF
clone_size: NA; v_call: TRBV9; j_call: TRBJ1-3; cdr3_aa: CASSVGFGGQTPLYSGNTIYF
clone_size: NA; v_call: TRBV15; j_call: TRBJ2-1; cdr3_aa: CATSTTGTSGRNEQFF
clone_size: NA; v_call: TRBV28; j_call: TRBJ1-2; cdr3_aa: CASSMLGAYGYTF
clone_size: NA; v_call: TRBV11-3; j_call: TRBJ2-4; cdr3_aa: CASSTRTENIQYF
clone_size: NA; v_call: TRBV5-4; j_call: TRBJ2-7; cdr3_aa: CASSLSGTGVYEQYF
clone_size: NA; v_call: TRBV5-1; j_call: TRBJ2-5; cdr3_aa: CASSQQSREETQYF
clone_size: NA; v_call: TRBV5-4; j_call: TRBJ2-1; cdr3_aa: CASSLGAPYNEQFF
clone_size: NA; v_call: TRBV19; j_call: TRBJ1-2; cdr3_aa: CASSILRGGEGNYGYTF
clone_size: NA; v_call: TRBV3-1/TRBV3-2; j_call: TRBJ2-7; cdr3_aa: CASSPGLAGTYEQYF
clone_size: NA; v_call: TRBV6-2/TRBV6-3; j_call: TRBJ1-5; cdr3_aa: CASSLGGASNQPQHF
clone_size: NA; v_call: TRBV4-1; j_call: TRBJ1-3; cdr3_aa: CASRLPGGRGNTIYF
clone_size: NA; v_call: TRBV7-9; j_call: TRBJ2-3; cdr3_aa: CASSIAGAPGGWVYF
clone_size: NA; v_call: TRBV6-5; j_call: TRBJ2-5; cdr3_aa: CASRARQGGETQYF
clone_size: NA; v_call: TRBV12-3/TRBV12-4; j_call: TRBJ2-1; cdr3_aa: CATRSGRLNEQFF
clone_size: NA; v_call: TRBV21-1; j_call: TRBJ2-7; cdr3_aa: CASSNYDIQGPRVSYEQYF
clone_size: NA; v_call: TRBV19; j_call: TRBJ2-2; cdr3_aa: CASRAGGNTGELFF
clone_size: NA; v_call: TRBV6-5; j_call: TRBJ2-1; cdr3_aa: CASSLRDRGRDEQFF
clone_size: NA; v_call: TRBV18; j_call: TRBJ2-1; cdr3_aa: CASSPGTSGPYNEQFF
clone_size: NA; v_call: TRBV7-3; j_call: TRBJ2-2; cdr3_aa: CASSKGTGGGGELFF
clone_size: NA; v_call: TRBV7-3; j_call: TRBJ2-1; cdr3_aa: CASSLRAGVQYNEQFF
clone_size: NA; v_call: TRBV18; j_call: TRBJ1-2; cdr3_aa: CASSDWTALYGYTF
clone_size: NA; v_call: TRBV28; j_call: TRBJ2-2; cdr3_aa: CASSSPLSPFSSTGELFF
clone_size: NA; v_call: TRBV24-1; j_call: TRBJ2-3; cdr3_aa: CATSGRTVTTDTQYF
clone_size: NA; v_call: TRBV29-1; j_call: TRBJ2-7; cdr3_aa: CSVLRAGNYEQYF
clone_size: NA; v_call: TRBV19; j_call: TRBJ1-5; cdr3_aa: CAARDGDQPQHF
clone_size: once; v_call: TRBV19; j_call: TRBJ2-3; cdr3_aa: CASSILLLAERTDTQYF
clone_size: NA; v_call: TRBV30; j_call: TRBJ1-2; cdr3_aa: CAWSGDRLSYTF
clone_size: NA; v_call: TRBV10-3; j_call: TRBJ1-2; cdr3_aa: CAISSSYGYTF
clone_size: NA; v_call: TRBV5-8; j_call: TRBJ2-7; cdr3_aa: CASSRTSGNYEQYF
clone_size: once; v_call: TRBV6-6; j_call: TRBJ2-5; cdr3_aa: CASRQGQGQETQYF
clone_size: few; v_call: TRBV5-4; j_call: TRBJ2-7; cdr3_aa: CASSFPGLAIHEQYF
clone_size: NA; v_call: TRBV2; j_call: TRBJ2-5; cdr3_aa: CASSDSWGEETQYF